One sample yielded the 30 T cell receptor beta chains listed below, sequenced in a study of OX40 agonist ivuxolimab in advanced cancers. Clones were read by immunoSEQ multiplex PCR, and TCRdb kept only the in-frame ones, dropping some. The sample consists of tens of thousands of clones, 79% of them appearing once. The sequences come from CD4+ or CD8+ T cells sorted from blood, collected in a trial of the OX40 agonist ivuxolimab. Receptor source: an adult with an advanced solid tumor such as melanoma, head and neck, liver or kidney cancer.

J is TRBJ1-1 and V is TRBV5-1; D possibly corresponds to TRBD1 (5 bases). Trimming took 0 bases from V and 9 from J, leaving 18 bases between them. This CDR3 is 15 amino acids long. From germline, CDR1 is SGHRS and CDR2 YFSETQ. The CDR3 here is CASSLALWTSEKAFF. The CDR3, as DNA: TGCGCCAGCAGCTTGGCCTTATGGACATCCGAGAAAGCTTTCTTT.

The V call is TRBV30, the J call TRBJ2-6, with a tentative D call TRBD2 (5 bases). Germline CDR1 is GTSNPN and CDR2 is SVGIG (reference sequence). The CDR3 spans 15 residues. V lost 6 bases and J 4 bases, leaving 16 bases between the germline ends. CDR3 region: CACTRVGEGANVLTF. The CDR3, as DNA: TGTGCCTGTACGAGGGTAGGTGAGGGGGCCAACGTCCTGACTTTC.

This clone was seen only once. V and J are TRBV4-1 and TRBJ2-2; tentatively, D is TRBD1 (5 bases). Trimming shortened V by 6 bases and J by 3 bases, and 11 bases separated the two germline ends. This CDR3 contains 14 residues. Germline V gene sequence: CDR1 MGHRA, CDR2 YSYEKL. Written as DNA, the CDR3 is TGCGCCAGCAGTTCGTCAGGGTACACCGGGGAGCTGTTTTTT. As protein: CASSSSGYTGELFF.

This clone was observed a handful of times. The chain combines TRBV7-9 with TRBJ2-1; no definite D call. Germline V gene data show CDR1 as SEHNR and CDR2 as FQNEAQ (reference sequence). This CDR3 comprises 15 residues. Trimming took off 3 bases at V and 8 bases at J, with 17 bases between the two ends. The CDR3 loop is CASSLEGRPQDEQFF. CDR3 in DNA: TGTGCCAGCAGCTTGGAAGGTCGCCCTCAGGATGAGCAGTTCTTC.

This clone appeared a few times. The chain recombines TRBV2 with TRBJ1-5; a possible D gene is TRBD1 (5 bases). Per the germline V gene, CDR1 is SNHLY and CDR2 is FYNNEI. V lost 3 bases to trimming and J lost 5 bases, with 14 bases between them. CDR3 length: 15 residues. The CDR3 sequence: CASSDTGQGDQPQHF. In DNA form, the CDR3 reads TGTGCCAGCAGTGATACGGGGCAGGGAGATCAGCCCCAGCATTTT.

DNA of the CDR3: TGTGCCAGCTCACCGGGACCGGATCAGCCCCAGCATTTT. Translating gives CASSPGPDQPQHF. The V gene is TRBV18, the J gene TRBJ1-5, with a possible D match to TRBD1 (5 bases). V lost 3 bases, J lost 5 bases, and 8 bases lay in between. The CDR3 runs to 13 residues. CDR1 is KGHSH and CDR2 is LQKENI in the germline V gene.

J is TRBJ2-3 and V is TRBV6-5; TRBD1 matches at 8 bases. Per germline, CDR1 MNHEY and CDR2 SVGAGI. The V and J ends lost 6 bases and 2 bases, in that order; junction bases with no gene match: 7. The CDR3 totals 15 residues. The CDR3 nucleotides read TGTGCCAGCAGCAAGGACAGGGAATACACAGATACGCAGTATTTT. The encoded protein is CASSKDREYTDTQYF.

In DNA form, the CDR3 reads TGTGCCAGCAGTTCGTATTTAGCGGGATACGAGCAGTACTTC. Translation: CASSSYLAGYEQYF. The chain carries TRBV6-5 and TRBJ2-7; TRBD2 aligns across 8 bases. This CDR3 comprises 14 residues. The germline CDR1 and CDR2 sequences are MNHEY and SVGAGI. The V and J ends lost 4 bases and 4 bases, in that order; junction bases with no gene match: 6.

This clone has a handful of counts. The chain has TRBV7-9 and TRBJ2-7; 11 bases fit TRBD2. CDR1 and CDR2 (germline): SEHNR, FQNEAQ (reference sequence). The CDR3 has 17 amino acids. V was clipped by 3 bases and J by 4 bases; unmatched bases: 11. The DNA for the CDR3 is TGTGCCAGCAGCTTTGGGTTACTAGCGGGGGCCGGGTACGAGCAGTACTTC. It codes for CASSFGLLAGAGYEQYF.

This rearrangement joins TRBV6-5 to TRBJ2-7; D is undetermined. This CDR3 has 15 residues. Germline lookup yields CDR1 MNHEY and CDR2 SVGAGI. V gave up 7 bases and J gave up 0 bases, with 16 bases separating them. This CDR3 is CASTPVRSSSYEQYF. For the CDR3, the DNA is TGTGCCAGCACCCCGGTTCGGTCCTCCTCCTACGAGCAGTACTTC.

The chain uses TRBV15 and TRBJ1-1, with D unclear. V was pared by 5 bases and J by 4 bases, with 11 bases between. The germline V gene has CDR1 LNHNV and CDR2 YYDKDF (reference sequence). This CDR3 region has 13 residues. The DNA of the CDR3 is TGTGCCACCAGCGTTGTAGTGGGCACTGAAGCTTTCTTT. It translates to CATSVVVGTEAFF.

This clone has more than one count but fewer than ten. The rearrangement joins TRBV5-1 to TRBJ2-2; D not resolved. CDR3 length: 14 amino acids. Germline assignment: CDR1 SGHRS and CDR2 YFSETQ. V lost 5 bases and J lost 0, with 8 bases in between. The CDR3 DNA reads TGCGCCAGCAGGGCGGATCCGAACACCGGGGAGCTGTTTTTT. This codes for CASRADPNTGELFF.

J is TRBJ1-1 and V is TRBV6-5; 7 nucleotides agree with TRBD1. J lost 9 bases, V lost 6 bases, and 10 bases had no gene match. The CDR3 length is 13 residues. Germline-derived CDR1 and CDR2 are MNHEY and SVGAGI. CDR3 bases: TGTGCCAGCAGGAGACAGGGTATTCCGAAAGCTTTCTTT. It yields the protein CASRRQGIPKAFF.

A word on this clone: It is unclear where the CDR3 begins or ends on the DNA, so no DNA is shown, and the CDR3 is as TCRdb lists it. Here the CDR3 reads CASILEGVGYEQYF. This sequence joins TRBV2 and TRBJ2-7. The CDR3 has 14 amino acids, counting both end residues. CDR1 and CDR2 from the germline V gene are SNHLY and FYNNEI.

J is TRBJ2-5 and V is TRBV6-1; TRBD2 agrees at 10 bases. This CDR3 is built from 15 residues. V shed 6 bases, J shed 5 bases, and the junction held 9 bases outside the gene matches. CDR1 and CDR2 (germline): MNHNS, SASEGT. CDR3 sequence (DNA): TGTGCCAGCAGGGGTCTTATAGCGGGAGGCGAGACCCAGTACTTC. Its translation: CASRGLIAGGETQYF.

The V and J genes are TRBV7-6 and TRBJ2-1; either TRBD1 or TRBD2 may fit D (5 bases each). Trimming stripped 1 base from V and 9 bases from J, with 16 bases between. From germline, CDR1 is SGHVS and CDR2 FNYEAQ. The CDR3 consists of 15 residues. CDR3 loop: CASSLVGDGLGEQFF. CDR3 DNA: TGTGCCAGCAGCTTAGTGGGGGATGGGCTGGGTGAGCAGTTCTTC.

The chain combines TRBV7-9 with TRBJ1-5, with D maybe TRBD1 (5 bases). The CDR3 loop spans 12 amino acids. The germline V and J ends were trimmed by 5 bases and 11 bases, with 13 bases remaining between them. In germline, CDR1 is SEHNR, CDR2 FQNEAQ (reference sequence). DNA of the CDR3: TGTGCCAGCAGCCCTCCCGGGGGTACCCAGCATTTT. Amino acids: CASSPPGGTQHF.

The chain's CDR3 is CASKTSGGGDTQYF. In nucleotides, the CDR3 is TGTGCCAGCAAGACTAGCGGGGGTGGCGATACGCAGTATTTT. This chain links TRBV7-3 with TRBJ2-3; 12 bases map to TRBD2. The CDR3 is made up of 14 amino acids. The germline V gene has CDR1 SGHTA and CDR2 FQGTGA. V lost 7 bases to trimming and J lost 6 bases; unmatched junction nucleotides: 5. Filled out from reference TRBV7-3 and TRBJ2-3, the complete variable domain reads GAGVSQTPSNKVTEKGKYVELRCDPISGHTALYWYRQSLGQGPEFLIYFQGTGAADDSGLPNDRFFAVRPEGSVSTLKIQRTERGDSAVYLCASKTSGGGDTQYFGPGTRLTVL.

This chain links TRBV10-1 with TRBJ2-1; 8 bases align to TRBD1. Per the germline V gene, CDR1 is WNHNN and CDR2 is SYGVQD (reference sequence). This CDR3 has 15 residues. Trimming cost V 5 bases and J 1 base; bases outside gene matches: 4. The CDR3 loop is CASSSDRGSYNEQFF. CDR3 coding DNA: TGCGCCAGCAGTTCCGACAGGGGATCCTACAATGAGCAGTTCTTC.

The chain employs TRBV5-4 and TRBJ2-7, with no clear D. The CDR3 has 15 residues. Germline CDR1 reads SGHNT; CDR2 reads YYREEE (reference sequence). V was pared by 0 bases and J by 2 bases, with 12 bases between. The CDR3 region has the DNA TGTGCCAGCAGCTTGGTGGGGAACGAGGCCTACGAGCAGTACTTC. Protein product: CASSLVGNEAYEQYF.

V and J are TRBV5-1 and TRBJ2-7; 10 bases map to TRBD2. The CDR3 consists of 15 residues. V trimming: 0 bases; J trimming: 5 bases; junction bases outside the gene matches: 5. Germline lookup yields CDR1 SGHRS and CDR2 YFSETQ. The CDR3 DNA sequence: TGCGCCAGCAGCTTGGTAGCGGGGGGATTCCACGAGCAGTACTTC. Translation gives CASSLVAGGFHEQYF.

The V call is TRBV19, the J call TRBJ2-1; weak D call: TRBD1 (6 bases). V shed 5 bases and J shed 6 bases, with 11 bases lying between them. The germline V gene encodes CDR1 LNHDA and CDR2 SQIVND (reference sequence). The CDR3 runs to 13 residues. This CDR3 reads CASSPLQGNEQFF. In DNA, the CDR3 is TGTGCCAGTAGTCCCTTACAGGGCAATGAGCAGTTCTTC. The entire variable domain, with the rest obtained from reference TRBV19 and TRBJ2-1, is as follows: DGGITQSPKYLFRKEGQNVTLSCEQNLNHDAMYWYRQDPGQGLRLIYYSQIVNDFQKGDIAEGYSVSREKKESFPLTVTSAQKNPTAFYLCASSPLQGNEQFFGPGTRLTVL.

The chain uses TRBV7-6 and TRBJ2-4, with D maybe TRBD2 (6 bases). CDR1 is SGHVS and CDR2 is FNYEAQ in the germline V gene. The CDR3 totals 13 residues. The V end was cut by 6 bases, the J end by 7 bases, with 13 bases between. CDR3 sequence reads: CASRAGTDNIQYF. The DNA of the CDR3 is TGTGCCAGCAGAGCCGGGACTGATAACATTCAGTACTTC.

The chain links TRBV19 to TRBJ1-4; 7 bases are a match to TRBD1. CDR3 length equals 15 residues. With 5 bases clipped from V and 8 bases from J, the junction kept 11 bases outside the gene matches. Germline V gene data show CDR1 as LNHDA and CDR2 as SQIVND (reference sequence). The CDR3 is CASSPQGTEGEKLFF. The CDR3 bases are TGTGCCAGTAGTCCACAGGGGACAGAAGGCGAAAAACTGTTTTTT.

As DNA, the CDR3 is TGTGCCAGCAGGGCGGGCGCCAATAGCAATCAGCCCCAGCATTTT. It translates to CASRAGANSNQPQHF. The rearrangement joins TRBV5-5 to TRBJ1-5, with no clear D. In germline, CDR1 is SGHKS, CDR2 YYEKEE (reference sequence). V dropped 5 bases and J dropped 0 bases, with 12 bases sitting between them. The CDR3 consists of 15 residues.

This clone has only a few counts. The V and J genes are TRBV9 and TRBJ2-7, with 9 bases lining up with TRBD1. This CDR3 is 15 amino acids long. The ends lost 0 bases at V and 3 bases at J; junction bases unmatched: 4. The germline CDR1 and CDR2 sequences are SGDLS and YYNGEE. In DNA, the CDR3 is TGTGCCAGCAGCGTAGAGGGACAGGGTGGCTACGAGCAGTACTTC. Translation: CASSVEGQGGYEQYF.

This sequence joins TRBV14 and TRBJ2-5; D might be TRBD2 (6 bases). The CDR3 consists of 12 residues. V dropped 4 bases and J dropped 13 bases, with 16 bases sitting between them. Germline V CDR1 and CDR2: SGHDN, FVKESK. The CDR3, as DNA: TGTGCCAGCAGCCGGGACTTGTCCTGGCCGTACTTC. This sequence encodes CASSRDLSWPYF.

The gene calls are TRBV30 and TRBJ1-2; TRBD1 might be the D (6 bases). Trimming left V 5 bases short and J 7 bases short, with 17 bases between. This CDR3 region has 13 residues. Germline values: CDR1 GTSNPN, CDR2 SVGIG (reference sequence). DNA of the CDR3: TGTGCCTGGGGGCGGGGGCGCGGGAGTGGCTACACCTTC. This encodes CAWGRGRGSGYTF.

The chain combines TRBV18 with TRBJ1-6, with D possibly TRBD1 on 5 matching bases. The germline CDR1 and CDR2 sequences are KGHSH and LQKENI. Trimming shortened V by 3 bases and J by 4 bases, and 10 bases separated the two germline ends. The CDR3 sequence is 15 residues long. This CDR3 reads CASSPGGRYNSPLHF. CDR3 in DNA: TGTGCCAGCTCACCCGGGGGACGGTATAATTCACCCCTCCACTTT.

CDR3 sequence reads: CATWGGTNTGELFF. CDR3 bases: TGTGCCACCTGGGGTGGGACGAACACCGGGGAGCTGTTTTTT. The chain links TRBV28 to TRBJ2-2; unclear D gene. CDR3 size: 14 residues. Trimming removed 10 bases at V and 0 bases at J, with 12 bases between. Germline lookup yields CDR1 MDHEN and CDR2 SYDVKM.